These 10 T cell receptor beta chains came from one sample sequenced in a study of blood T cell repertoires in COVID-19. TCRdb's copy holds only in-frame clones and misses some; the assay was immunoSEQ multiplex PCR. Of roughly 150,000 clones detected, about 88% appear once; the ten largest clones hold more than 5%. Sequenced material: peripheral blood. The receptors stem from a human donor in a cohort sampled during active COVID-19.

The CDR3 DNA sequence: TGTGCCAGTAGTTTCGGGACTCCGAATGAGCAGTTCTTC. It encodes CASSFGTPNEQFF. This sequence joins TRBV19 and TRBJ2-1; TRBD2 is a possible D gene (6 bases). V lost 5 bases and J lost 7, with 12 bases in between. This CDR3 has 13 amino acids. The germline V gene encodes CDR1 LNHDA and CDR2 SQIVND (reference sequence).

V is TRBV5-8 and J is TRBJ2-1; 11 positions match TRBD1. After removal of 4 bases from V and 7 bases from J, the junction contained 16 bases not matched to a gene. Germline CDR1 SGHTS, CDR2 YDEGEE. The CDR3 contains 18 residues. CDR3 sequence (DNA): TGTGCCAGCAGCGCCGGGACAGGGGGATTGCTAGCGGGGAATGAGCAGTTCTTC. Translated: CASSAGTGGLLAGNEQFF.

The rearrangement joins TRBV7-9 to TRBJ2-5; 12 nucleotides match TRBD2. Unmatched junction bases numbered 4, after V lost 5 bases and J lost 3 bases. The CDR3 runs to 15 residues. Germline V gene data show CDR1 as SEHNR and CDR2 as FQNEAQ (reference sequence). As DNA, the CDR3 is TGTGCCAGCAGCAGTCTAGCGGGGGGGAAAGAGACCCAGTACTTC. Protein: CASSSLAGGKETQYF.

V and J are TRBV5-1 and TRBJ2-5; D gene uncertain. The CDR3 sequence is 13 residues long. Deletions cut 5 bases from V and 2 bases from J, with 10 bases between. Germline V gives CDR1 SGHRS, CDR2 YFSETQ. The CDR3 bases are TGCGCCAGCAGATTTGGCAGTCAAGAGACCCAGTACTTC. Its protein product is CASRFGSQETQYF.

The J gene is TRBJ2-1, the V gene TRBV7-6; weak D call: TRBD2 (6 bases). Trimming cost V 5 bases and J 4 bases, with 18 bases left between them. CDR1 and CDR2 (germline): SGHVS, FNYEAQ. The CDR3 length is 16 residues. CDR3 nucleotide sequence: TGTGCCAGCAGCGGCCGACTAGTCCTGGGGTACAATGAGCAGTTCTTC. Its protein is CASSGRLVLGYNEQFF.

This clone was seen a few times. The chain links TRBV5-1 to TRBJ2-7; TRBD2 agrees at 10 bases. CDR1 and CDR2 from the germline V gene are SGHRS and YFSETQ. The CDR3 contains 14 residues. Trimming at V came to 1 base and at J to 5 bases, leaving 3 bases not matched to a gene. As DNA, the CDR3 is TGCGCCAGCAGCTTGAGCAGCGGGGGGGACGAGCAGTACTTC. Protein: CASSLSSGGDEQYF. Full variable domain (rest looked up from reference TRBV5-1 and TRBJ2-7): KAGVTQTPRYLIKTRGQQVTLSCSPISGHRSVSWYQQTPGQGLQFLFEYFSETQRNKGNFPGRFSGRQFSNSRSEMNVSTLELGDSALYLCASSLSSGGDEQYFGPGTRLTVT.

The chain recombines TRBV6-1 with TRBJ1-1, with TRBD1 as a possible D gene (6 bases). The CDR3 consists of 16 residues. The ends were cut back, 0 bases at V and 3 bases at J, with 14 bases in the middle. Germline lookup yields CDR1 MNHNS and CDR2 SASEGT. As DNA, the CDR3 is TGTGCCAGCAGTGAAGCCTTAACAGGGATTGACACTGAAGCTTTCTTT. It specifies CASSEALTGIDTEAFF.

The rearrangement links TRBV21-1 to TRBJ2-7; the D call in the table, TRBD2, was not verified against the DNA. TRBV21-1 is described as a pseudogene. CDR3 length: 17 amino acids. The CDR3 loop reads CASSKDASRRSFYEQYF. The DNA of the CDR3 is TGTGCCAGCAGCAAAGACGCGAGCCGCCGATCATTTTACGAGCAGTACTTC.

J is TRBJ1-2 and V is TRBV7-9; a possible D gene is TRBD1 (5 bases). The germline CDR1 and CDR2 sequences are SEHNR and FQNEAQ (reference sequence). This CDR3 comprises 15 residues. V shed 5 bases and J shed 1 base, with 14 bases lying between them. The CDR3 is CASSPPSGVNYGYTF. CDR3 nucleotide sequence: TGTGCCAGCAGCCCGCCTTCGGGGGTTAACTATGGCTACACCTTC.

The genes are TRBV11-1 and TRBJ2-7, with D hard to call. The CDR3 covers 13 residues. Germline CDR1 SGHAT, CDR2 FQDESV (reference sequence). V gave up 5 bases and J gave up 3 bases, with 11 bases separating them. CDR3 DNA sequence: TGTGCCAGCAGCCTTAGAATTGGCTACGAGCAGTACTTC. Its translation is CASSLRIGYEQYF.